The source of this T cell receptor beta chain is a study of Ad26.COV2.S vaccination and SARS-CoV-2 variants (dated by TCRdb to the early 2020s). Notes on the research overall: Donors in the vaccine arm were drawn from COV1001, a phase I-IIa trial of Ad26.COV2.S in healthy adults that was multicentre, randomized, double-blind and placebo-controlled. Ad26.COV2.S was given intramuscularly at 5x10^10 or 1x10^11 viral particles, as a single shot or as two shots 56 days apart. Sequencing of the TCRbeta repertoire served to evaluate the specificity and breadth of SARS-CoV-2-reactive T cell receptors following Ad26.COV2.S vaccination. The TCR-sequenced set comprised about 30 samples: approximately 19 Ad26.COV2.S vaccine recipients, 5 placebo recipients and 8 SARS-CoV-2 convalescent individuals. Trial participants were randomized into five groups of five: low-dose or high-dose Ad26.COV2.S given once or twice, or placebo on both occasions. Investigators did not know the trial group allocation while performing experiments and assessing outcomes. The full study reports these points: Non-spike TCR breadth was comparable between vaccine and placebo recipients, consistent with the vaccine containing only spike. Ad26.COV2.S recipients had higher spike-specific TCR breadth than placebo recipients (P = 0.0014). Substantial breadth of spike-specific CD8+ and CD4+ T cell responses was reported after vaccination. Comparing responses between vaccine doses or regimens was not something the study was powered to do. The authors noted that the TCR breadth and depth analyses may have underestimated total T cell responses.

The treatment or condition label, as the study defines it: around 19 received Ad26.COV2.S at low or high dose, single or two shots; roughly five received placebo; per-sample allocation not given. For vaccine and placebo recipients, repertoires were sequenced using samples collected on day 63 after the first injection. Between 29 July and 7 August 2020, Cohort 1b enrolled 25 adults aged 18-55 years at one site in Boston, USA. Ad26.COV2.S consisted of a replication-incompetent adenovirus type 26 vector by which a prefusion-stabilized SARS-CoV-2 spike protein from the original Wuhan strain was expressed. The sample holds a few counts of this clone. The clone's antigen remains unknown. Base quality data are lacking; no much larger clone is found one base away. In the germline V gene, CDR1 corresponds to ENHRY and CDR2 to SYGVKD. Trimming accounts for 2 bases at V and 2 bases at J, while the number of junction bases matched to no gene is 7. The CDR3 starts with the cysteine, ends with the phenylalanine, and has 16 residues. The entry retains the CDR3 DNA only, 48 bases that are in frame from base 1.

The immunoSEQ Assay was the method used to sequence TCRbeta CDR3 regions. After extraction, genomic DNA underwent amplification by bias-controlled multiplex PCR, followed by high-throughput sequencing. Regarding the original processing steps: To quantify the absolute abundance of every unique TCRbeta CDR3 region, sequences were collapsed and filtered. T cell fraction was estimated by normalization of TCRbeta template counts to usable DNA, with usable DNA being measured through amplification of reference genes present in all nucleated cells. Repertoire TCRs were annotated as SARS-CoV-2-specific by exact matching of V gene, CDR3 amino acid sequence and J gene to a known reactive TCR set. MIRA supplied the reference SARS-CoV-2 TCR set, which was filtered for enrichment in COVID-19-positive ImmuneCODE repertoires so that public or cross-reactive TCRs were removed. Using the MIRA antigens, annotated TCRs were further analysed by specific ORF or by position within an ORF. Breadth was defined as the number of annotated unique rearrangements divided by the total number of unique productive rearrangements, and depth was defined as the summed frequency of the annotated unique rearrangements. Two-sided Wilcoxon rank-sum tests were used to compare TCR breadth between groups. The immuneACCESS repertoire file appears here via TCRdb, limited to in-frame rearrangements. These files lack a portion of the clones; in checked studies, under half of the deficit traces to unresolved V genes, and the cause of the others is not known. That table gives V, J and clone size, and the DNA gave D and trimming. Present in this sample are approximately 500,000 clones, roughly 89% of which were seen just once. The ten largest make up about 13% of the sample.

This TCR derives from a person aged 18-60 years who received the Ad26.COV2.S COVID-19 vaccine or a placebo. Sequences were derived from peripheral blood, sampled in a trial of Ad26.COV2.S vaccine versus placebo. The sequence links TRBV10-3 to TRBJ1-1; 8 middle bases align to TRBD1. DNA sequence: TGTGCCATCAGTGAGATCGGACAGGGAAAAAACACTGAAGCTTTCTTT. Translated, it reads CAISEIGQGKNTEAFF.